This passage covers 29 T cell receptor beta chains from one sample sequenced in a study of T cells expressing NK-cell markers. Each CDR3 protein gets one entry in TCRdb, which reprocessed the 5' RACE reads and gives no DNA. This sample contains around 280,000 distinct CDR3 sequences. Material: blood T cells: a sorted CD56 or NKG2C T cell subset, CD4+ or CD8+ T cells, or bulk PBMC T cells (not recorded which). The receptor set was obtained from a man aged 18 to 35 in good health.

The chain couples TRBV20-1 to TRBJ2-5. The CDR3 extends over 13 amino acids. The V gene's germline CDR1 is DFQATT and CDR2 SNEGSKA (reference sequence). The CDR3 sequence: CSALDPEQETQYF.

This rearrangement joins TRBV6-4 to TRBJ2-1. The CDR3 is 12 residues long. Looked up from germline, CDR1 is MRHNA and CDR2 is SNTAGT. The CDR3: CASSDAWGWQFF.

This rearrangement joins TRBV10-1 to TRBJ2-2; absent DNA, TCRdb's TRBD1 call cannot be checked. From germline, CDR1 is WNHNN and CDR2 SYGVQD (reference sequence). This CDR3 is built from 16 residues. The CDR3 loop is CASSGPGTGHTGELFF.

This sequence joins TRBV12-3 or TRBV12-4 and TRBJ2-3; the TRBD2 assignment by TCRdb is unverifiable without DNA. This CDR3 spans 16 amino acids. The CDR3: CASRPGLADNTDTQYF.

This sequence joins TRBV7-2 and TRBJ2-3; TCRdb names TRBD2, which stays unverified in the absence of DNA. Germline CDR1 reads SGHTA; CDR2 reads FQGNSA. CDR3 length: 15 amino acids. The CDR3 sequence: CASSSPWRESDTQYF.

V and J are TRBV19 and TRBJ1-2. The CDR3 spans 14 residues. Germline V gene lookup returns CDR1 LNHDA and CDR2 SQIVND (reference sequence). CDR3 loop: CASSIGTGNYGYTF.

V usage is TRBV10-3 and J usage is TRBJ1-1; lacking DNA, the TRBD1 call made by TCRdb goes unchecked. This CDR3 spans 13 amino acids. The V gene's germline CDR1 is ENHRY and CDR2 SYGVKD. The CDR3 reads CAISESTGDEAFF.

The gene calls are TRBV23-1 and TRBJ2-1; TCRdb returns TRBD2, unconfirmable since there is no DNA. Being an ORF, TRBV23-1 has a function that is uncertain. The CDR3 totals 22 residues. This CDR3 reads CASSPGTGNPGLAELSYNEQFF.

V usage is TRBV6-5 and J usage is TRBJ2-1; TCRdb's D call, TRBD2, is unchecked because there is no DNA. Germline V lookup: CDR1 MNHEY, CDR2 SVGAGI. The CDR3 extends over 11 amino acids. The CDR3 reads CASSSRAEQFF.

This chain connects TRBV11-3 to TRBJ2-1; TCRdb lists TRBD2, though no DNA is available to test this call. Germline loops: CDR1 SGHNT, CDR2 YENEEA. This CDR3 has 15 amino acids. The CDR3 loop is CASSLQLAGYNEQFF.

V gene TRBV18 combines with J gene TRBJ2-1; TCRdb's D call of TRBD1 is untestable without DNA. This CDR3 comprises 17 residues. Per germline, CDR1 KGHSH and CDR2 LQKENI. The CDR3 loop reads CASSPLPRGSSRNEQFF.

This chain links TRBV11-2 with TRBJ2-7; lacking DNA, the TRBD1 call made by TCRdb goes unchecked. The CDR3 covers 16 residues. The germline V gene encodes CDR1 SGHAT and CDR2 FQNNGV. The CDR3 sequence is CASSQPGMDPSYEQYF.

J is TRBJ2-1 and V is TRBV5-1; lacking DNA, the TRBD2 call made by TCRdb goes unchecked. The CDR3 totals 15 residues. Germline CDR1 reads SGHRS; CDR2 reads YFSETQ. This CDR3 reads CASSRGGGGENEQFF. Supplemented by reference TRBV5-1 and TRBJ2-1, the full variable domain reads KAGVTQTPRYLIKTRGQQVTLSCSPISGHRSVSWYQQTPGQGLQFLFEYFSETQRNKGNFPGRFSGRQFSNSRSEMNVSTLELGDSALYLCASSRGGGGENEQFFGPGTRLTVL.

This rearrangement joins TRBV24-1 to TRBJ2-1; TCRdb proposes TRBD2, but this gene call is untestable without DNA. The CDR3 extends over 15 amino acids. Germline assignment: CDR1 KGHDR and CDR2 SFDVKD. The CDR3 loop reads CATSGVAGVSNEQFF.

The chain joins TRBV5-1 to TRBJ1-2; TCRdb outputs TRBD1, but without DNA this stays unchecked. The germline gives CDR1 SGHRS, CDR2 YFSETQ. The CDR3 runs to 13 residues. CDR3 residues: CASRDTGFYGYTF.

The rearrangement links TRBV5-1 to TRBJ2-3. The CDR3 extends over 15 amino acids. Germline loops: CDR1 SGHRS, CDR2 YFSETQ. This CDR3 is CASSLGRSRTDTQYF.

The CDR3 spells CSAAEGLAGDPEQFF. The chain carries TRBV20-1 and TRBJ2-1; with no DNA, the TCRdb D assignment of TRBD2 cannot be verified. The CDR3 has 15 residues. Germline V gene data show CDR1 as DFQATT and CDR2 as SNEGSKA (reference sequence).

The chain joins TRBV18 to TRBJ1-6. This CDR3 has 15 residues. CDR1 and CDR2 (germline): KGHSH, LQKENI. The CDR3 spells CASSPGRPDNSPLHF.

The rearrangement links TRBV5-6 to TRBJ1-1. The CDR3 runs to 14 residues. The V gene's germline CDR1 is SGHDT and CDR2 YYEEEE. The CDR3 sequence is CASSLGSMNTEAFF. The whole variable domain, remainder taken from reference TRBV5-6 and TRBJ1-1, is DAGVTQSPTHLIKTRGQQVTLRCSPKSGHDTVSWYQQALGQGPQFIFQYYEEEERQRGNFPDRFSGHQFPNYSSELNVNALLLGDSALYLCASSLGSMNTEAFFGQGTRLTVV.

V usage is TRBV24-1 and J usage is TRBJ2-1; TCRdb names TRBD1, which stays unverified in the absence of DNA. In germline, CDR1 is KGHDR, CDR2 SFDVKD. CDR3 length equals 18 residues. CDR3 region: CATSDTTPGARSYNEQFF.

This CDR3 is CASSPGGGTASYEQYF. This chain connects TRBV5-1 to TRBJ2-7; TCRdb lists TRBD2, though no DNA is available to test this call. Germline CDR1 SGHRS, CDR2 YFSETQ. The CDR3 is 16 amino acids. Full variable domain (rest looked up from reference TRBV5-1 and TRBJ2-7): KAGVTQTPRYLIKTRGQQVTLSCSPISGHRSVSWYQQTPGQGLQFLFEYFSETQRNKGNFPGRFSGRQFSNSRSEMNVSTLELGDSALYLCASSPGGGTASYEQYFGPGTRLTVT.

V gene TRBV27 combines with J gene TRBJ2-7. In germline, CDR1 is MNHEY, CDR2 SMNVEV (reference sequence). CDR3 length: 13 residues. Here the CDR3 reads CASSRTGLYEQYF.

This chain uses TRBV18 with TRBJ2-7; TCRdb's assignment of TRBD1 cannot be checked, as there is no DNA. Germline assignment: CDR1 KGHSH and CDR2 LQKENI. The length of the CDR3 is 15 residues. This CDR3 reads CASSPGGVYSYEQYF.

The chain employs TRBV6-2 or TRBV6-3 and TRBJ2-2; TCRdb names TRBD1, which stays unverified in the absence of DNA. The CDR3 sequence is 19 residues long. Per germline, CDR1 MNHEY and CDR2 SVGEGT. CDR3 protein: CASSYQDRHRRWNTGELFF.

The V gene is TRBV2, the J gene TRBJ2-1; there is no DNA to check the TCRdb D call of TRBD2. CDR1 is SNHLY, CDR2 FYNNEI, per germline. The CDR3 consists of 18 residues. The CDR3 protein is CASSDSAGGILPYNEQFF.

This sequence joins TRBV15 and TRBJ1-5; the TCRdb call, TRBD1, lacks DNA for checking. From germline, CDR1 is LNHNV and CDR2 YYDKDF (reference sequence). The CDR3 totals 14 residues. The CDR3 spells CATSTPTGRQPQHF.

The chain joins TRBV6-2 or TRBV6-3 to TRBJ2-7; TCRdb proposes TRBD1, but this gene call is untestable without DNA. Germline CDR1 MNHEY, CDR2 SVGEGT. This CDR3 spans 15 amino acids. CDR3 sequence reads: CASSWGDRFLVEQYF.

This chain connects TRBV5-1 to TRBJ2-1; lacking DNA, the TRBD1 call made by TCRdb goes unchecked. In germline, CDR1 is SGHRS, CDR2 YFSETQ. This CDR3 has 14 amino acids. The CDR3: CASSPGTGEGEQFF. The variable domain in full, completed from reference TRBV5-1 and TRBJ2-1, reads KAGVTQTPRYLIKTRGQQVTLSCSPISGHRSVSWYQQTPGQGLQFLFEYFSETQRNKGNFPGRFSGRQFSNSRSEMNVSTLELGDSALYLCASSPGTGEGEQFFGPGTRLTVL.

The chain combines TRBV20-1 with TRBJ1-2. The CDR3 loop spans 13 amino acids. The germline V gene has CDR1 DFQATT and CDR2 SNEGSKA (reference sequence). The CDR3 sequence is CSAREGGSYGYTF.